This T cell receptor beta chain was recorded in a study of cytomegalovirus exposure and HLA in healthy donors. Study as a whole: 81% of 300 to 450 genotyped donors fell in the Caucasian-associated ancestry cluster. Study observations and caveats: Available immune exposure information covered CMV serostatus only. Specificity of three CMV-associated chains for CMV antigens was verified in vitro.

To note about this clone: Its antigen is unknown.

Germline V gene lookup returns CDR1 MNHNS and CDR2 SASEGT. This CDR3 has 15 residues. Trimming cost V 5 bases and J 2 bases; bases outside gene matches: 4. Likely unrecorded immune exposures existed in these nominally healthy donors. Use of 60 Vbeta and 13 Jbeta primers characterized the PCR. The repertoire was sequenced with immunoSEQ multiplex PCR; TCRdb's copy has only in-frame clones and lacks some. Of 210,000 or so clones in the sample, about 83% were seen once. The chain joins TRBV6-1 to TRBJ1-1; TRBD1 agrees at 11 bases. This TCR was recovered from a girl aged 10-17 years in good health and CMV-seronegative. Material: PBMCs. For the CDR3, the DNA is TGTGCCAGCAGTTTCCGGACAGGGGGCAACACTGAAGCTTTCTTT. Encoded protein: CASSFRTGGNTEAFF.